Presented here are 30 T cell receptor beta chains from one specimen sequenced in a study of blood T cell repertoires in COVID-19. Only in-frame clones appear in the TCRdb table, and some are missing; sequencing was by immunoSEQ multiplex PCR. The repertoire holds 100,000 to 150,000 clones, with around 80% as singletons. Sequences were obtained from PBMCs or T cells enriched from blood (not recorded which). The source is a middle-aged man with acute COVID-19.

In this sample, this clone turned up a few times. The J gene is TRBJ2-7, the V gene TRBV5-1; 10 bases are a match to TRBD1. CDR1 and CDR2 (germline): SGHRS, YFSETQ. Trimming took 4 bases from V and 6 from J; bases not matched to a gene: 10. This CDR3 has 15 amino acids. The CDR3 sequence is CASSPPGTGAGEQYF. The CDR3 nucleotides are TGCGCCAGCAGCCCCCCGGGGACAGGGGCCGGCGAGCAGTACTTC.

The CDR3 nucleotides are TGTGCCAGTAGTATTGGTGGGACAGGGCGGAATGAGCAGTTCTTC. Protein: CASSIGGTGRNEQFF. V usage is TRBV19 and J usage is TRBJ2-1; 9 bases are a match to TRBD1. The CDR3 contains 15 residues. CDR1 and CDR2 (germline): LNHDA, SQIVND (reference sequence). The junction had 7 bases not matched to a gene; V was cut back by 3 bases and J by 7 bases.

CDR3 sequence: CASRDGQGVLEQETQYF. The DNA for the CDR3 is TGTGCCAGTAGGGACGGACAGGGGGTCCTCGAACAAGAGACCCAGTACTTC. The V and J genes are TRBV19 and TRBJ2-5; 10 nucleotides align to TRBD1. Losses at the gene ends were 6 bases for V and 2 bases for J; bases not matched to a gene: 12. The CDR3 covers 17 residues. In germline, CDR1 is LNHDA, CDR2 SQIVND (reference sequence).

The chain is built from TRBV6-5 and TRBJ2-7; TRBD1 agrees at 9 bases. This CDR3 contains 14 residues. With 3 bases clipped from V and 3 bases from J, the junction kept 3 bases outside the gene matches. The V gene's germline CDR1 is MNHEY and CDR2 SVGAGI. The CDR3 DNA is TGTGCCAGCAGTTATCGGACAGGGGACTACGAGCAGTACTTC. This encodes CASSYRTGDYEQYF.

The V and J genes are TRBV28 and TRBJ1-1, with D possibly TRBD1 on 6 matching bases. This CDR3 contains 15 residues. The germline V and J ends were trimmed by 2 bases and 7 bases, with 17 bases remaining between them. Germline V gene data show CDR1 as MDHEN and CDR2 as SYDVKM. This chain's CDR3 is CASSLATGPLFEAFF. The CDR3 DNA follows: TGTGCCAGCAGTTTAGCAACAGGGCCCTTGTTTGAAGCTTTCTTT.

CDR3 nucleotides: TGTGCCAGCAGCTTACCACAGGGGGAATCACCCCTCCACTTT. Its protein is CASSLPQGESPLHF. The chain links TRBV5-4 to TRBJ1-6, with 8 bases identical to TRBD1. V gave up 2 bases and J gave up 10 bases; unmatched junction bases: 5. Per the germline V gene, CDR1 is SGHNT and CDR2 is YYREEE (reference sequence). There are 14 residues in the CDR3.

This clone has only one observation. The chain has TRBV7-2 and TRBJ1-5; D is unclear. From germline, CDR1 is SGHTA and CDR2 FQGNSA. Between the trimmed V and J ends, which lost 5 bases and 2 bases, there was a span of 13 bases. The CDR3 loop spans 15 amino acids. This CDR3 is CASSVGLEGNQPQHF. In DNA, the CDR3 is TGTGCCAGCAGCGTCGGACTGGAGGGCAATCAGCCCCAGCATTTT.

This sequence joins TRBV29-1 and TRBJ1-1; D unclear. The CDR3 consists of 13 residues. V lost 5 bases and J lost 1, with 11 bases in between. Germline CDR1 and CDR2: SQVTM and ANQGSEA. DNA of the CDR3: TGCAGCGTTAGAGGAGACGAGAACACTGAAGCTTTCTTT. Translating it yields CSVRGDENTEAFF.

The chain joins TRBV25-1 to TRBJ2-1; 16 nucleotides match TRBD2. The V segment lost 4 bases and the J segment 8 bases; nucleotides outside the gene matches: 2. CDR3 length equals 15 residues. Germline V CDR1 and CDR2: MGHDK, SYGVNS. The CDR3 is CASSGGTSGRDEQFF. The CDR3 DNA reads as TGTGCCAGCAGTGGCGGGACTAGCGGGAGGGATGAGCAGTTCTTC. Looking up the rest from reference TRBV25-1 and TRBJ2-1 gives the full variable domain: EADIYQTPRYLVIGTGKKITLECSQTMGHDKMYWYQQDPGMELHLIHYSYGVNSTEKGDLSSESTVSRIRTEHFPLTLESARPSHTSQYLCASSGGTSGRDEQFFGPGTRLTVL.

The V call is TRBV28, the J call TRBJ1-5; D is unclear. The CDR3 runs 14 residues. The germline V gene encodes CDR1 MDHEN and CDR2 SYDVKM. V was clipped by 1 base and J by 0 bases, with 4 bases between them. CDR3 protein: CASSLYGSNQPQHF. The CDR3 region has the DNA TGTGCCAGCAGTTTATACGGTAGCAATCAGCCCCAGCATTTT. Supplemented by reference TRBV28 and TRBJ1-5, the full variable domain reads DVKVTQSSRYLVKRTGEKVFLECVQDMDHENMFWYRQDPGLGLRLIYFSYDVKMKEKGDIPEGYSVSREKKERFSLILESASTNQTSMYLCASSLYGSNQPQHFGDGTRLSIL.

The CDR3: CASTSGSPTGELFF. Here the CDR3 DNA reads TGCGCCAGTACTAGCGGGAGCCCGACCGGGGAGCTGTTTTTT. The chain uses TRBV5-1 and TRBJ2-2, with 11 bases matching TRBD2. CDR1 and CDR2 from the germline V gene are SGHRS and YFSETQ. The CDR3 has 14 residues. V lost 8 bases to trimming and J lost 5 bases; unmatched junction nucleotides: 5.

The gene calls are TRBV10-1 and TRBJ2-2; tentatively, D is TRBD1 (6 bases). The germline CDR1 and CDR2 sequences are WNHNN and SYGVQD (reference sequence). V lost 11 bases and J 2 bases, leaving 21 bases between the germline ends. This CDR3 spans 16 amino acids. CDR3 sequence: CAPVREGGDNTGELFF. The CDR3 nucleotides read TGCGCCCCTGTCCGGGAAGGGGGAGATAACACCGGGGAGCTGTTTTTT.

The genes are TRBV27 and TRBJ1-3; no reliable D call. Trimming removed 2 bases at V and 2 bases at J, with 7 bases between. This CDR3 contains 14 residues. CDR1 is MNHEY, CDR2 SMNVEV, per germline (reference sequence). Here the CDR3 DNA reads TGTGCCAGCAGTTTACTTGGCCCTGGAAACACCATATATTTT. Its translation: CASSLLGPGNTIYF.

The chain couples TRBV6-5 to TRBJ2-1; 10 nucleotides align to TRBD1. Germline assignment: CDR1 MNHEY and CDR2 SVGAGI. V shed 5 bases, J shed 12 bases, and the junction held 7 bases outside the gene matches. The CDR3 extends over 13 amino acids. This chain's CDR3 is CASSPVGDRGQFF. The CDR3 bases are TGTGCCAGCAGTCCGGTGGGGGACAGGGGGCAGTTCTTC.

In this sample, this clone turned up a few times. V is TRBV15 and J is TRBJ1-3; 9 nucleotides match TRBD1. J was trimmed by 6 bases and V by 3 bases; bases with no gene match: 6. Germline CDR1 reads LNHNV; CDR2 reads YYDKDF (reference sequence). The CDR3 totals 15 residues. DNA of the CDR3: TGTGCCACCAGCAGGGACCGGGACAGGGTAAACACCATATATTTT. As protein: CATSRDRDRVNTIYF.

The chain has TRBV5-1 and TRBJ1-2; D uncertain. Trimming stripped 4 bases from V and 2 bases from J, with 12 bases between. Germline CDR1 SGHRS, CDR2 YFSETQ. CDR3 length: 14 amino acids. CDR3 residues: CASSPPTQNYGYTF. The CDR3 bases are TGCGCCAGCAGCCCCCCCACTCAAAACTATGGCTACACCTTC.

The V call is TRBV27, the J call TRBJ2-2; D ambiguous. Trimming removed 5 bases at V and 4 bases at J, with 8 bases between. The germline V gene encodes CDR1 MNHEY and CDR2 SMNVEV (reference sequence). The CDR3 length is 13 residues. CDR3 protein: CASSLSGTGELFF. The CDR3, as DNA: TGTGCCAGCAGTCTGTCGGGCACCGGGGAGCTGTTTTTT.

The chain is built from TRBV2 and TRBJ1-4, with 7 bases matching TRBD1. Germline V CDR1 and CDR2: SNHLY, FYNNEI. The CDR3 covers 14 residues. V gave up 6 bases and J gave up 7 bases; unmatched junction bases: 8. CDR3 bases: TGTGCCAGCAGCAGGGACAGATGGATTGAAAAACTGTTTTTT. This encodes CASSRDRWIEKLFF.

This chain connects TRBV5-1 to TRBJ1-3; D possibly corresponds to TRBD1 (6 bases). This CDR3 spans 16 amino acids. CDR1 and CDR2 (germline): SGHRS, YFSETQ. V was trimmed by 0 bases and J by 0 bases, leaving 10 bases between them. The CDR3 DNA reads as TGCGCCAGCAGCTTGGAAGGACAGAGCTCTGGAAACACCATATATTTT. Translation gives CASSLEGQSSGNTIYF.

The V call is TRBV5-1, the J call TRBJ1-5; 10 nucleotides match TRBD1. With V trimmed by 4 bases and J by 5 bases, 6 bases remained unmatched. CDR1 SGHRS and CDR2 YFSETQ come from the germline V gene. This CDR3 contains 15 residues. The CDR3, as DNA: TGCGCCAGCAGCCTACACGGGACAGGGGATCAGCCCCAGCATTTT. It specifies CASSLHGTGDQPQHF.

CDR3 protein: CASSSPGHQGGYTF. In DNA, the CDR3 is TGTGCCAGCAGTTCACCGGGACACCAAGGGGGCTACACCTTC. This chain uses TRBV28 with TRBJ1-2, with a weak D call TRBD1 (6 bases). Germline V gives CDR1 MDHEN, CDR2 SYDVKM. The CDR3 is 14 residues long. Trimming removed 4 bases at V and 8 bases at J, with 17 bases between.

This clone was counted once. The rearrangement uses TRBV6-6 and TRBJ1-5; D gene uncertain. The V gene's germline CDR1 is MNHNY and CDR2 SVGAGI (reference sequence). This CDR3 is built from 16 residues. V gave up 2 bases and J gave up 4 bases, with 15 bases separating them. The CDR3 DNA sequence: TGTGCCAGCAGTTACCTGGGGAGGGTTGGGAATCAGCCCCAGCATTTT. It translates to CASSYLGRVGNQPQHF.

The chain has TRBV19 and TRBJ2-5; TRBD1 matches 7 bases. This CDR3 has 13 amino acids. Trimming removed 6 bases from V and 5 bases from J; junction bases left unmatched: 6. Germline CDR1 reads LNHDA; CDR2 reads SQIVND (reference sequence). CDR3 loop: CASRKGAGETQYF. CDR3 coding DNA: TGTGCCAGTAGAAAGGGGGCGGGTGAGACCCAGTACTTC.

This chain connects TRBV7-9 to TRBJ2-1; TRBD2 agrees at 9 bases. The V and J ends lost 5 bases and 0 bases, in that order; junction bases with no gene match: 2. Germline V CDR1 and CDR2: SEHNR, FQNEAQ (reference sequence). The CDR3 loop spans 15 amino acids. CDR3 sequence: CASSVSGSSYNEQFF. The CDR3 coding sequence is TGTGCCAGCAGCGTTAGCGGGAGCTCCTACAATGAGCAGTTCTTC.

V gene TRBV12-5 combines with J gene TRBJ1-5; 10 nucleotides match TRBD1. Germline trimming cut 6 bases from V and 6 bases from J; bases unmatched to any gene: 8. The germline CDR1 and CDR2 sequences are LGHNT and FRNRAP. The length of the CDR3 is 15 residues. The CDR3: CASGLTGGAGQPQHF. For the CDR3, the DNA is TGTGCTAGTGGGTTGACAGGGGGCGCGGGTCAGCCCCAGCATTTT.

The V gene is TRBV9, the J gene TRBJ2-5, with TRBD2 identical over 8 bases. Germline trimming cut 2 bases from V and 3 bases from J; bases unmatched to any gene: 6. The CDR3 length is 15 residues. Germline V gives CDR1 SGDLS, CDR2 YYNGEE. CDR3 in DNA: TGTGCCAGCAGCGTTTCGGGACTAGTGGAAGAGACCCAGTACTTC. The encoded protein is CASSVSGLVEETQYF.

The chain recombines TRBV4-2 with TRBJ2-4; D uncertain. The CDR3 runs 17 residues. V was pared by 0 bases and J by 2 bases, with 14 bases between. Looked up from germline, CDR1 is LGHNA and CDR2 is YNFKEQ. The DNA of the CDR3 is TGTGCCAGCAGCCAAGACTCTTCGGGTTCTTCCAAAAACATTCAGTACTTC. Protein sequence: CASSQDSSGSSKNIQYF.

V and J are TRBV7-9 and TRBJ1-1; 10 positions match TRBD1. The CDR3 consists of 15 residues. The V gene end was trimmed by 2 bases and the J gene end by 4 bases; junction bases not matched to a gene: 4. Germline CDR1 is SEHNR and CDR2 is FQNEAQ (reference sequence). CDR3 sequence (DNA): TGTGCCAGCAGCTTATCCGGGACAGGGGCCACTGAAGCTTTCTTT. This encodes CASSLSGTGATEAFF.

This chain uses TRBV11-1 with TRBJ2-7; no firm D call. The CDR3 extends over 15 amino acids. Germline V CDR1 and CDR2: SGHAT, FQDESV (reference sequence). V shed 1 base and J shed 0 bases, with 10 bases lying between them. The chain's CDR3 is CASSLGLLGSYEQYF. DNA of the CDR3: TGTGCCAGCAGCTTAGGACTCCTTGGCTCCTACGAGCAGTACTTC.

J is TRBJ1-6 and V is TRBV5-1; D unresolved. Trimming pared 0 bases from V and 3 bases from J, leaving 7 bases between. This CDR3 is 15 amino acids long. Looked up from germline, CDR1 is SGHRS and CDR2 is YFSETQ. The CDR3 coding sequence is TGCGCCAGCAGCTTGGGACTGAGCTATAATTCACCCCTCCACTTT. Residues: CASSLGLSYNSPLHF.